A single T cell receptor (beta chain) is shown here with its context. This specimen belongs to a study of T cell responses to AZD1222 COVID-19 vaccine. The V end was cut by 4 bases, the J end by 8 bases, with 14 bases between. CDR3 length: 13 amino acids. Germline V gene data show CDR1 as LGHDT and CDR2 as YNNKEL (reference sequence). The method was immunoSEQ multiplex PCR; TCRdb's version includes in-frame clones alone and lacks a portion of them. The sample lists more than 150,000 clones; approximately 92% were seen once. The V gene is TRBV3-1 (or the pseudogene TRBV3-2), the J gene TRBJ1-2; D is perhaps TRBD1 (5 bases). The sequence was collected from an adult in good health. Sequenced material: peripheral blood, taken on day 0 of AZD1222 vaccination. For the CDR3, the DNA is TGTGCCAGCAGCCCTCGGGGCCAGAGGGGCTACACCTTC. Amino acid sequence: CASSPRGQRGYTF.